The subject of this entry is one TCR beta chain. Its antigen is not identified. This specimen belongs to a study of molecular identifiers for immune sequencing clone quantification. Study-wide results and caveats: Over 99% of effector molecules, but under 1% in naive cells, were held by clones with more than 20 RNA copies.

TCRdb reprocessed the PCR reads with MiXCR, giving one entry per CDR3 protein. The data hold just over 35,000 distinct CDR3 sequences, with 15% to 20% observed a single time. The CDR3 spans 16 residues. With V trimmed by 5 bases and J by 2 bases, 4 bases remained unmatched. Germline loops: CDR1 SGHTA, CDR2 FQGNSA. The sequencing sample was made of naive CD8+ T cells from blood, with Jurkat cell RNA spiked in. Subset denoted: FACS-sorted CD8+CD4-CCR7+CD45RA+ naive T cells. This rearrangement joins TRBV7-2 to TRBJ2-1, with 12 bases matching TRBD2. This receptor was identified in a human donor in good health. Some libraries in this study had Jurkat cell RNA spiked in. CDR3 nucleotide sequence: TGTGCCAGCAGCAGACTAGCGGGAGAAGCCTACAATGAGCAGTTCTTC. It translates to CASSRLAGEAYNEQFF.